The clone carrying this T cell receptor (beta chain) was recorded once. The antigen is unknown. CDR1 and CDR2 (germline): SGHDT, YYEEEE. This CDR3 spans 13 amino acids. V was pared by 2 bases and J by 4 bases, with 7 bases between. Assay used: immunoSEQ multiplex PCR; TCRdb lists only in-frame clones, some missing. The sample gives 70,000 to 85,000 clones, around 86% of which show up once; just under 1% is in the top ten. The source of the sample is a study of OX40 agonist ivuxolimab in advanced cancers. Study overall: Three patients, one with hepatocellular carcinoma and two with cutaneous melanoma, achieved partial responses. Study-wide results and caveats: Clonal expansion among partial responders at 0.1-3.0 mg/kg ranked near the lowest. CD4+ T cells averaged fewer expanded clones than CD8+ T cells.

The specimen comprised CD4+ or CD8+ T cells sorted from blood, sampled in a trial of the OX40 agonist ivuxolimab. The sequence was collected from an adult with an advanced solid tumor such as melanoma, head and neck, liver or kidney cancer. The rearrangement links TRBV5-6 to TRBJ2-1; no definite D call. The CDR3: CASSFSGYNEQFF. For the CDR3, the DNA is TGTGCCAGCAGCTTTTCCGGTTACAATGAGCAGTTCTTC.